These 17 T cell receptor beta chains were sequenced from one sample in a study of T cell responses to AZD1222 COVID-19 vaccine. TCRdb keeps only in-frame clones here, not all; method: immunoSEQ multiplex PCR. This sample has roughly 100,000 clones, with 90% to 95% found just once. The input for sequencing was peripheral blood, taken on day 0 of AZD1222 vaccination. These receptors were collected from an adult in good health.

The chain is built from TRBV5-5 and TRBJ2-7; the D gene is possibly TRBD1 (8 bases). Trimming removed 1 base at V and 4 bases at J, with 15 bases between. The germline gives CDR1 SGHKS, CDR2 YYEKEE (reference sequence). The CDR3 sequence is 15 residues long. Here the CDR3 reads CASSLQGAGVYEQYF. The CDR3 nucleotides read TGTGCCAGCAGCTTGCAGGGGGCGGGGGTATACGAGCAGTACTTC.

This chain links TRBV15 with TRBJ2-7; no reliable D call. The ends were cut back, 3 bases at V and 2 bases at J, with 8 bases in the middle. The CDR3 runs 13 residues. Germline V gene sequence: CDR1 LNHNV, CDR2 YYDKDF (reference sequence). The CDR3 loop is CATSRTLAYEQYF. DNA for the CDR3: TGTGCCACCAGCAGGACCCTAGCCTACGAGCAGTACTTC.

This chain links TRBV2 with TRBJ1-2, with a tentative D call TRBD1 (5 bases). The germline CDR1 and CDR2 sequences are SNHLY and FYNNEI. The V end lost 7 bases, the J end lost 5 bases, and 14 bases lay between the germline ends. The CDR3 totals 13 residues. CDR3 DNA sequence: TGTGCCAGCAATCAAGGGGCAACTTATGGCTACACCTTC. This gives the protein CASNQGATYGYTF.

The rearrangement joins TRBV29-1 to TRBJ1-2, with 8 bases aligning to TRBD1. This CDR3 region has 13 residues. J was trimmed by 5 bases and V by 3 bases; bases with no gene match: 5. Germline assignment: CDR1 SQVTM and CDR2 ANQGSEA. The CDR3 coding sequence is TGCAGCGTTGAGGCAGGGGGCGGATATGGCTACACCTTC. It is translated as CSVEAGGGYGYTF. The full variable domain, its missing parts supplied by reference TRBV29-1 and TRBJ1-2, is SAVISQKPSRDICQRGTSLTIQCQVDSQVTMMFWYRQQPGQSLTLIATANQGSEATYESGFVIDKFPISRPNLTFSTLTVSNMSPEDSSIYLCSVEAGGGYGYTFGSGTRLTVV.

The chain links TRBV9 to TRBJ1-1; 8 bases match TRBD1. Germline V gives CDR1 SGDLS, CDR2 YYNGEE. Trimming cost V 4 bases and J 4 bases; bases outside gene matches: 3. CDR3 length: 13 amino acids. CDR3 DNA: TGTGCCAGCAGCCGAACAGGGGGCACTGAAGCTTTCTTT. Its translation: CASSRTGGTEAFF.

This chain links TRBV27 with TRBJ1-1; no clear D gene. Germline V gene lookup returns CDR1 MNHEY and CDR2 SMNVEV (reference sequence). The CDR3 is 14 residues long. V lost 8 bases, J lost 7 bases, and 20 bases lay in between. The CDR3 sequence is CASGLWTEESEAFF. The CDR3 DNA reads TGTGCCAGCGGACTCTGGACCGAAGAAAGTGAAGCTTTCTTT.

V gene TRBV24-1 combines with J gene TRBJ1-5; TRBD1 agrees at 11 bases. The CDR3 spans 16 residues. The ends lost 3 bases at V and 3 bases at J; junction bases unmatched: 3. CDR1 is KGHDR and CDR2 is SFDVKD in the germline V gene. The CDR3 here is CATSDRTGGYNQPQHF. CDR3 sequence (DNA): TGTGCCACCAGTGATCGGACAGGGGGCTACAATCAGCCCCAGCATTTT.

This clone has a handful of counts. The CDR3 reads CASSPSGRNQPQHF. The CDR3 DNA reads TGCGCCAGCAGTCCGTCCGGCCGCAATCAGCCCCAGCATTTT. The V gene is TRBV10-2, the J gene TRBJ1-5; D gene unclear. The CDR3 spans 14 residues. The germline gives CDR1 WSHSY, CDR2 SAAADI. Trimming removed 5 bases from V and 2 bases from J, with 10 bases in between.

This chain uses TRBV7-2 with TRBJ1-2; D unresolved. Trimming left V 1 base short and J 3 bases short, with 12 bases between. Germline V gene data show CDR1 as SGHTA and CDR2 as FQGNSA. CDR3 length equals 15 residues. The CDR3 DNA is TGTGCCAGCAGCTTAGGGCCTGGATTGGACTATGGCTACACCTTC. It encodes CASSLGPGLDYGYTF.

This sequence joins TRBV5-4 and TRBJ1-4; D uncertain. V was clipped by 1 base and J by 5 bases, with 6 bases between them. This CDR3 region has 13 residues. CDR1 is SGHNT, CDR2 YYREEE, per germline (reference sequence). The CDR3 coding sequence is TGTGCCAGCAGCTTGATTCCCAATGAAAAACTGTTTTTT. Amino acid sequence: CASSLIPNEKLFF.

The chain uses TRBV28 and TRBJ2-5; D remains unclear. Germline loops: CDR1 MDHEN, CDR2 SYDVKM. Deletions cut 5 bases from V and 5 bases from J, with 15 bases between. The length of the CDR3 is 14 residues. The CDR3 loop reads CASSRLLGVETQYF. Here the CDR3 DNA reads TGTGCCAGCAGTAGGCTATTGGGCGTGGAGACCCAGTACTTC.

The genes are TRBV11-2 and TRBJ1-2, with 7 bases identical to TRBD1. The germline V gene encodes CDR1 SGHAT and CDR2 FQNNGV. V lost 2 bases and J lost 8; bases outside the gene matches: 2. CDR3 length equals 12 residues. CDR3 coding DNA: TGTGCCAGCAGCTTAACAGGGGAGGGCTACACCTTC. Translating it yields CASSLTGEGYTF.

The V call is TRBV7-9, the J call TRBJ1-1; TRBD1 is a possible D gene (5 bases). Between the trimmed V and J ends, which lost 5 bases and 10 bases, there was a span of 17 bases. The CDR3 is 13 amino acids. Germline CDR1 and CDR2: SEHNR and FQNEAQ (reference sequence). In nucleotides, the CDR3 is TGTGCCAGCAGCCGAATACAGGACCCAGGAGCTTTCTTT. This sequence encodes CASSRIQDPGAFF. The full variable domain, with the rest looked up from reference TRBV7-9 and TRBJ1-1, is DTGVSQNPRHKITKRGQNVTFRCDPISEHNRLYWYRQTLGQGPEFLTYFQNEAQLEKSRLLSDRFSAERPKGSFSTLEIQRTEQGDSAMYLCASSRIQDPGAFFGQGTRLTVV.

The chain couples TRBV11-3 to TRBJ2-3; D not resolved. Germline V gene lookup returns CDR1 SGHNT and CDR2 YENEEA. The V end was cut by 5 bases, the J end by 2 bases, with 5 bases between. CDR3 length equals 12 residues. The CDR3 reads CASSPNTDTQYF. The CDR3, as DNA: TGTGCCAGCAGCCCGAACACAGATACGCAGTATTTT.

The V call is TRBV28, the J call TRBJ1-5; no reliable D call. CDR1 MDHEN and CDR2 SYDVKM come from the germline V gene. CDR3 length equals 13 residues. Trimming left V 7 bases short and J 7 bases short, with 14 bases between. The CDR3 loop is CASKGGNPQPQHF. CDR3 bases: TGTGCCAGCAAAGGAGGGAACCCACAGCCCCAGCATTTT.

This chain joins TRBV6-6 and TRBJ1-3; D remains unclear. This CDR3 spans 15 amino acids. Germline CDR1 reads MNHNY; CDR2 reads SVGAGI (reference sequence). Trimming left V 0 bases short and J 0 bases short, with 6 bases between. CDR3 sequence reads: CASSYSGASGNTIYF. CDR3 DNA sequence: TGTGCCAGCAGTTACTCGGGTGCCTCTGGAAACACCATATATTTT.

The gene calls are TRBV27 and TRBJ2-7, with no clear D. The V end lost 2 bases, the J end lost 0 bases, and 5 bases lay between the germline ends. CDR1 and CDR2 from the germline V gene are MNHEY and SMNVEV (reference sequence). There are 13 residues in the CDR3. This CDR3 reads CASSLKSSYEQYF. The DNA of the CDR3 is TGTGCCAGCAGTTTAAAAAGCTCCTACGAGCAGTACTTC.